The rows below give T cell receptor beta chains drawn from one sample of a study of shared clonotypes between healthy human individuals. Only in-frame clones appear in the TCRdb table, and some are missing; sequencing was by immunoSEQ multiplex PCR. Seen here are a few hundred thousand clones, more than 95% observed once, and the top ten hold roughly 0.055%. What was sequenced was naive CD4+ T cells sorted from blood. All receptors come from a woman younger than 45 in good health. Each CDR3 is given with its conserved first and last residue. D genes are given only for firm matches. For some rows the clone size is stated as once, few or many, or as a class when expanded; others skip it.

j_call: TRBJ2-3
d_call: NA
v_call: TRBV5-6
clone_size: NA
cdr3_nt: TGTGCCAGCAGCTTACTAGGGCCAGGCACAGATACGCAGTATTTT
cdr3_aa: CASSLLGPGTDTQYF

j_call: TRBJ2-7
d_call: NA
v_call: TRBV6-1
clone_size: NA
cdr3_nt: TGTGCCAGCAGTGAAAGGAATTGGTACGAGCAGTACTTC
cdr3_aa: CASSERNWYEQYF

j_call: TRBJ2-5
d_call: TRBD2
v_call: TRBV15
clone_size: NA
cdr3_nt: TGTGCCACCAGCGTGCTGAGCGGGAGGGTAGAGACCCAGTACTTC
cdr3_aa: CATSVLSGRVETQYF

j_call: TRBJ2-7
d_call: TRBD2
v_call: TRBV11-2
clone_size: NA
cdr3_nt: TGTGCCAGCAGCTTAGGGGAGGGACTTTCCTACGAGCAGTACTTC
cdr3_aa: CASSLGEGLSYEQYF

j_call: TRBJ1-3
d_call: NA
v_call: TRBV18
clone_size: NA
cdr3_nt: TGTGCCAGCTTAACCCAAAACACCATATATTTT
cdr3_aa: CASLTQNTIYF

j_call: TRBJ1-6
d_call: TRBD1
v_call: TRBV5-6
clone_size: NA
cdr3_nt: TGTGCCAGCAGCTGGAAGGACAGGGTCCGGTCACCCCTCCACTTT
cdr3_aa: CASSWKDRVRSPLHF

j_call: TRBJ1-2
d_call: NA
v_call: TRBV19
clone_size: NA
cdr3_nt: TGTGCCAGTATCCGGACAGCGATAAACTATGGCTACACCTTC
cdr3_aa: CASIRTAINYGYTF

j_call: TRBJ2-1
d_call: NA
v_call: TRBV7-5
clone_size: NA
cdr3_nt: TGTGCCAGCAGCTTAGGGCGACAGGCACGTCAGTTCTTC
cdr3_aa: CASSLGRQARQFF

j_call: TRBJ1-2
d_call: TRBD1
v_call: TRBV2
clone_size: NA
cdr3_nt: TGTGCCAGCAGTGAGGGACAGAACTATGGCTACACCTTC
cdr3_aa: CASSEGQNYGYTF

j_call: TRBJ1-5
d_call: NA
v_call: TRBV6-1
clone_size: NA
cdr3_nt: TGTGCCAGCAGACCTAGGGAGCAGCCCCAGCATTTT
cdr3_aa: CASRPREQPQHF

j_call: TRBJ2-5
d_call: NA
v_call: TRBV10-3
clone_size: NA
cdr3_nt: TGTGCCATCAGTGAGTCCTCGACGGGAGTGGGAGAGACCCAGTACTTC
cdr3_aa: CAISESSTGVGETQYF

j_call: TRBJ2-2
d_call: NA
v_call: TRBV6-5
clone_size: NA
cdr3_nt: TGTGCCAGCAGTACTAACCCAGTCACCGGGGAGCTGTTTTTT
cdr3_aa: CASSTNPVTGELFF

j_call: TRBJ1-4
d_call: NA
v_call: TRBV5-1
clone_size: once
cdr3_nt: TGCGCCAGCAGTCCGACGGACCCAAGGGAAAAACTGTTTTTT
cdr3_aa: CASSPTDPREKLFF

j_call: TRBJ1-1
d_call: TRBD1
v_call: TRBV7-9
clone_size: NA
cdr3_nt: TGTGCCAGCAGTTGGGACAGGGGTGTTCTTATGAACACTGAAGCTTTCTTT
cdr3_aa: CASSWDRGVLMNTEAFF

j_call: TRBJ1-5
d_call: NA
v_call: TRBV6-5
clone_size: NA
cdr3_nt: TGTGCCAGCAGGGGAGTGGGGGGCTTTCAGCCCCAGCATTTT
cdr3_aa: CASRGVGGFQPQHF

j_call: TRBJ1-1
d_call: NA
v_call: TRBV7-3
clone_size: NA
cdr3_nt: TGTGCCAGCAGCTTATTTCCATATAAGAACACTGAAGCTTTCTTT
cdr3_aa: CASSLFPYKNTEAFF

j_call: TRBJ1-2
d_call: NA
v_call: TRBV10-1
clone_size: NA
cdr3_nt: TGCGCCAGCAGTGATGGGGGCGGCTATGGCTACACCTTC
cdr3_aa: CASSDGGGYGYTF

j_call: TRBJ2-2
d_call: NA
v_call: TRBV5-4
clone_size: NA
cdr3_nt: TGTGCCAGCAGGCCTTCTCCAGACAGGCCCACCGGGGAGCTGTTTTTT
cdr3_aa: CASRPSPDRPTGELFF

j_call: TRBJ2-7
d_call: TRBD1
v_call: TRBV11-2
clone_size: NA
cdr3_nt: TGTGCCAGCAACTGGGGGCGCGGGACAGGGGTGGGCGAGCAGTACTTC
cdr3_aa: CASNWGRGTGVGEQYF

j_call: TRBJ1-2
d_call: NA
v_call: TRBV7-8
clone_size: NA
cdr3_nt: TGTGCCAGCAGCTTAGTGGGGTCAGCTAACTATGGCTACACCTTC
cdr3_aa: CASSLVGSANYGYTF

j_call: TRBJ1-1
d_call: NA
v_call: TRBV5-1
clone_size: NA
cdr3_nt: TGCGCCAGCAGCACGGGTGGTGTGGGGGCTGAAGCTTTCTTT
cdr3_aa: CASSTGGVGAEAFF

j_call: TRBJ1-4
d_call: NA
v_call: TRBV5-8
clone_size: NA
cdr3_nt: TGTGCCAGCAGCTTGGGCGGAACCGCAACTAATGAAAAACTGTTTTTT
cdr3_aa: CASSLGGTATNEKLFF